The 26 T cell receptor beta chains listed next were all sequenced from one sample in a study of response to subunit inactivated influenza vaccine (dated by TCRdb to between 2018 and 2020). The library was obtained by RT-PCR. Instrument on record: Illumina HiSeq 2500. TCRdb handled the public reads itself, with Q25 trimming in fastp and clone calling in MiXCR, and kept productive beta chains. Every distinct CDR3 protein forms one entry, paired with its most common genes and DNA. The sample has 500,000 to 600,000 distinct CDR3 sequences on record, 6.5% to 8% of them singletons. The ten largest clones represent over 10% of the sample. This material consisted of PBMCs from blood, taken 23 months after vaccination. Source of these receptors: a man aged 45 to 75 who received an inactivated influenza vaccine. Donor details come from another sample of the same person, matched by shared clones.

The chain joins TRBV5-1 to TRBJ2-5; tentatively, D is TRBD1 or TRBD2 (6 bases each). Germline V lookup: CDR1 SGHRS, CDR2 YFSETQ. The V and J ends lost 7 bases and 3 bases respectively, with 16 bases between them. The CDR3 spans 14 residues. CDR3 amino acids: CASSRGEGKETQYF. The CDR3 DNA sequence: TGCGCCAGCTCTAGGGGGGAAGGCAAAGAGACCCAGTACTTC. The full variable domain, with the rest looked up from reference TRBV5-1 and TRBJ2-5, is KAGVTQTPRYLIKTRGQQVTLSCSPISGHRSVSWYQQTPGQGLQFLFEYFSETQRNKGNFPGRFSGRQFSNSRSEMNVSTLELGDSALYLCASSRGEGKETQYFGPGTRLLVL.

This clonotype was seen repeatedly, ten times or more. The V and J genes are TRBV29-1 and TRBJ2-1; 14 bases are shared with TRBD2. The CDR3 has 15 residues. V lost 6 bases, J lost 4 bases, and 5 bases stayed unmatched. Germline lookup yields CDR1 SQVTM and CDR2 ANQGSEA. The CDR3 bases are TGCAGCGTAGGGACTAGCGGGAGAGCGTACAATGAGCAGTTCTTC. As protein: CSVGTSGRAYNEQFF.

V and J are TRBV7-8 and TRBJ2-6; D call uncertain. Between the trimmed V and J ends, which lost 4 bases and 4 bases, there was a span of 20 bases. Germline V gene lookup returns CDR1 SGHVS and CDR2 FQNEAQ. This CDR3 is built from 18 residues. The CDR3 sequence: CASSSNPMTQGGANVLTF. The CDR3, as DNA: TGTGCCAGCAGCTCGAATCCAATGACTCAAGGAGGGGCCAACGTCCTGACTTTC. Full variable domain (missing parts from reference TRBV7-8 and TRBJ2-6): GAGVSQSPRYKVAKRGQDVALRCDPISGHVSLFWYQQALGQGPEFLTYFQNEAQLDKSGLPSDRFFAERPEGSVSTLKIQRTQQEDSAVYLCASSSNPMTQGGANVLTFGAGSRLTVL.

This clonotype was seen repeatedly, ten times or more. The chain employs TRBV27 and TRBJ1-1; D remains ambiguous. The CDR3 has 13 residues. Trimming took 5 bases from V and 10 from J, leaving 17 bases between them. Germline CDR1 MNHEY, CDR2 SMNVEV (reference sequence). As DNA, the CDR3 is TGTGCCAGCAGTCGCCCGGGAGGAGTAGGAGCTTTCTTT. Translation: CASSRPGGVGAFF.

The rearrangement links TRBV7-2 to TRBJ2-3, with 12 bases lining up with TRBD2. J lost 2 bases, V lost 5 bases, and 5 bases had no gene match. CDR3 length equals 16 residues. CDR1 SGHTA and CDR2 FQGNSA come from the germline V gene. CDR3: CASSHGTSGYTDTQYF. Here the CDR3 DNA reads TGTGCCAGCAGCCACGGGACTAGCGGGTACACAGATACGCAGTATTTT.

The chain couples TRBV10-3 to TRBJ2-7; D may match TRBD1 or TRBD2 (5 bases each). V was clipped by 4 bases and J by 5 bases, with 21 bases between them. The CDR3 covers 16 residues. Germline lookup yields CDR1 ENHRY and CDR2 SYGVKD. CDR3 nucleotides: TGTGCCATCAGTGTGAACCAGGGAGAGGCCGGCCACGAGCAGTACTTC. Its translation is CAISVNQGEAGHEQYF.

J is TRBJ2-1 and V is TRBV5-1, with TRBD2 matching over 9 bases. CDR3 length equals 18 residues. Germline values: CDR1 SGHRS, CDR2 YFSETQ. V was pared by 1 base and J by 1 base, with 9 bases of the junction left unmatched. The CDR3 loop is CASSLNPSGESSYNEQFF. CDR3 nucleotides: TGCGCCAGCAGCTTGAATCCTAGCGGGGAATCATCCTACAATGAGCAGTTCTTC. The full variable domain, rest sourced from reference TRBV5-1 and TRBJ2-1, is KAGVTQTPRYLIKTRGQQVTLSCSPISGHRSVSWYQQTPGQGLQFLFEYFSETQRNKGNFPGRFSGRQFSNSRSEMNVSTLELGDSALYLCASSLNPSGESSYNEQFFGPGTRLTVL.

Many counts were recorded for this clonotype. The genes are TRBV7-8 and TRBJ1-2; D gene uncertain. Germline-derived CDR1 and CDR2 are SGHVS and FQNEAQ. V was cut by 0 bases and J by 2 bases, with 4 bases left in between. This CDR3 is 13 amino acids long. The DNA of the CDR3 is TGTGCCAGCAGCTTAGCGATGAACTATGGCTACACCTTC. This codes for CASSLAMNYGYTF.

This clonotype was found many times. V usage is TRBV6-5 and J usage is TRBJ1-1; no reliable D call. The CDR3 sequence is 12 residues long. Germline CDR1 is MNHEY and CDR2 is SVGAGI. Between the trimmed V and J ends, which lost 5 bases and 3 bases, there was a span of 7 bases. The chain's CDR3 is CASSSTDTEAFF. The CDR3 nucleotides are TGTGCCAGCAGTAGTACAGACACTGAAGCTTTCTTT.

This chain joins TRBV6-4 and TRBJ2-3; 14 bases map to TRBD2. This CDR3 is built from 16 residues. Germline CDR1 is MRHNA and CDR2 is SNTAGT. V lost 4 bases and J lost 4; bases outside the gene matches: 4. The CDR3 reads CASSGTSGGSSDTQYF. The DNA of the CDR3 is TGTGCCAGCAGTGGGACTAGCGGGGGGTCTTCAGATACGCAGTATTTT.

This clonotype was seen ten or more times. The V gene is TRBV12-3 or TRBV12-4, the J gene TRBJ2-7; D call uncertain. Trimming cost V 0 bases and J 5 bases, with 8 bases left between them. The CDR3 loop spans 13 amino acids. In DNA form, the CDR3 reads TGTGCCAGCAGTTTAGCCGTCCCGGACGAGCAGTACTTC. Translating it yields CASSLAVPDEQYF.

In its sample, this clonotype was seen many times. This sequence joins TRBV9 and TRBJ2-7; 8 bases map to TRBD2. Germline V gives CDR1 SGDLS, CDR2 YYNGEE. The J segment lost 3 bases and the V segment lost 3 bases, leaving 8 bases of the junction unmatched. The length of the CDR3 is 15 residues. The CDR3 DNA is TGTGCCAGCAGCGAGAGCGGGAGTTTAGGCTACGAGCAGTACTTC. Translated, it gives CASSESGSLGYEQYF.

V gene TRBV7-6 combines with J gene TRBJ1-1; D is ambiguous. Germline V CDR1 and CDR2: SGHVS, FNYEAQ. The V and J ends lost 1 base and 5 bases respectively, with 14 bases between them. The CDR3 is 15 residues long. The CDR3 region has the DNA TGTGCCAGCAGCTTAGTGTTCGCAGGCGGGACTGAAGCTTTCTTT. Its protein is CASSLVFAGGTEAFF.

This clonotype has a single count. One base away lies a much larger clone, so this may be a sequencing read error. The rearrangement joins TRBV14 to TRBJ2-7, with D possibly being TRBD2 (7 bases). Trimming stripped 0 bases from V and 3 bases from J, with 15 bases between. CDR1 SGHDN and CDR2 FVKESK come from the germline V gene. This CDR3 contains 16 residues. The CDR3: CASSQDAGASGYEQYF. As DNA, the CDR3 is TGTGCCAGCAGCCAAGACGCGGGGGCTTCGGGCTACGAGCAGTACTTC.

The chain recombines TRBV4-2 with TRBJ2-2, with no clear D. The CDR3 is 16 amino acids. Germline V gives CDR1 LGHNA, CDR2 YNFKEQ. The V end was cut by 4 bases, the J end by 2 bases, with 14 bases between. The CDR3 DNA reads TGTGCCAGCAGCCTTTTTTCGGGTCATAACACCGGGGAGCTGTTTTTT. The encoded protein is CASSLFSGHNTGELFF.

At least ten counts were recorded for this clonotype. V usage is TRBV7-9 and J usage is TRBJ2-2, with D uncertain. In germline, CDR1 is SEHNR, CDR2 FQNEAQ (reference sequence). Deletions cut 1 base from V and 5 bases from J, with 8 bases between. The CDR3 extends over 14 amino acids. CDR3 sequence: CASSLGSKTGELFF. The CDR3 DNA is TGTGCCAGCAGCTTAGGTTCCAAGACCGGGGAGCTGTTTTTT.

The J gene is TRBJ2-1, the V gene TRBV15; D perhaps matches TRBD2 (6 bases). CDR1 is LNHNV and CDR2 is YYDKDF in the germline V gene (reference sequence). The CDR3 length is 16 residues. Trimming removed 1 base at V and 4 bases at J, with 14 bases between. CDR3 DNA sequence: TGTGCCACCAGCAGAGGTCAGCGGGTTTATTACAATGAGCAGTTCTTC. Protein sequence: CATSRGQRVYYNEQFF.

The chain uses TRBV2 and TRBJ2-1, with 7 bases lining up with TRBD2. Losses at the gene ends were 4 bases for V and 15 bases for J; bases not matched to a gene: 9. The germline V gene encodes CDR1 SNHLY and CDR2 FYNNEI. This CDR3 region has 12 residues. CDR3 nucleotides: TGTGCCAGCAGTGGTCAGCGGGGCCCCCTGTTCTTC. This sequence encodes CASSGQRGPLFF.

This clonotype was observed at least ten times. The gene calls are TRBV9 and TRBJ2-7; the match to TRBD1 covers 7 bases. With V trimmed by 4 bases and J by 6 bases, 7 bases remained unmatched. This CDR3 has 13 residues. Germline CDR1 SGDLS, CDR2 YYNGEE. The CDR3 region is CASSPRQGFEQYF. The CDR3 coding sequence is TGTGCCAGCAGCCCCCGACAGGGATTCGAGCAGTACTTC.

This clonotype was detected ten times or more. CDR3: CASSQGQKTEAFF. The CDR3 DNA follows: TGTGCCAGCAGCCAAGGACAGAAGACTGAAGCTTTCTTT. The chain combines TRBV3-1 with TRBJ1-1, with a tentative D call TRBD1 (5 bases). V lost 1 base and J lost 5, with 8 bases in between. The CDR3 length is 13 residues. CDR1 and CDR2 from the germline V gene are LGHDT and YNNKEL (reference sequence). Full variable domain (outside the CDR3, taken from reference TRBV3-1 and TRBJ1-1): DTAVSQTPKYLVTQMGNDKSIKCEQNLGHDTMYWYKQDSKKFLKIMFSYNNKELIINETVPNRFSPKSPDKAHLNLHINSLELGDSAVYFCASSQGQKTEAFFGQGTRLTVV.

Only a few counts were recorded for this clonotype. The J gene is TRBJ1-5, the V gene TRBV4-2; D is ambiguous. The germline CDR1 and CDR2 sequences are LGHNA and YNFKEQ. Trimming removed 0 bases from V and 0 bases from J, with 9 bases in between. The CDR3 loop spans 16 amino acids. Here the CDR3 reads CASSQDQSYSNQPQHF. The CDR3 DNA follows: TGTGCCAGCAGCCAAGACCAGAGTTATAGCAATCAGCCCCAGCATTTT.

This clonotype was picked up many times. The chain links TRBV21-1 to TRBJ2-2; the listed D gene, TRBD1, was not tested against the DNA. TRBV21-1 counts as a pseudogene. The CDR3 spans 17 residues. The chain's CDR3 is CASSDQRRGVRTGELFF. The CDR3 nucleotides are TGTGCCAGCAGCGACCAGAGAAGAGGGGTTCGCACCGGGGAGCTGTTTTTT.

The chain employs TRBV29-1 and TRBJ2-3; TRBD2 agrees at 9 bases. V gave up 7 bases and J gave up 0 bases; unmatched junction bases: 5. The CDR3 length is 14 residues. The germline gives CDR1 SQVTM, CDR2 ANQGSEA. In nucleotides, the CDR3 is TGCAGCGCCATAGCGGGAGCTAGCACAGATACGCAGTATTTT. Amino acids: CSAIAGASTDTQYF.

In this sample, this clonotype turned up once. At one end the junction does not follow the germline gene, possibly because of a read error. The chain joins TRBV7-2 to TRBJ1-1; weak D call: TRBD1 (6 bases). The CDR3 spans 13 residues. CDR1 and CDR2 from the germline V gene are SGHTA and FQGNSA. CDR3 region: CASSSHRVSEAFF. In nucleotides, the CDR3 is TGTGCCAGCAGCTCACACAGGGTTAGTGAAGCTTTCTTC.

This clonotype came up many times. This chain joins TRBV12-3 or TRBV12-4 and TRBJ2-1; D is ambiguous. Trimming cost V 4 bases and J 12 bases, with 10 bases left between them. The CDR3 runs 11 residues. The CDR3 here is CASSSVGRQFF. CDR3 in DNA: TGTGCCAGCAGTTCGGTCGGCCGGCAGTTCTTC.

The V gene is TRBV15, the J gene TRBJ2-3, with D tentatively TRBD1 (6 bases). CDR1 and CDR2 (germline): LNHNV, YYDKDF (reference sequence). Trimming took 1 base from V and 3 from J, leaving 11 bases between them. This CDR3 has 15 amino acids. As DNA, the CDR3 is TGTGCCACCAGCAGAGTCGGCAGGGGTACAGATACGCAGTATTTT. Protein product: CATSRVGRGTDTQYF. Together with reference TRBV15 and TRBJ2-3, the CDR3 gives the full variable domain: DAMVIQNPRYQVTQFGKPVTLSCSQTLNHNVMYWYQQKSSQAPKLLFHYYDKDFNNEADTPDNFQSRRPNTSFCFLDIRSPGLGDTAMYLCATSRVGRGTDTQYFGPGTRLTVL.